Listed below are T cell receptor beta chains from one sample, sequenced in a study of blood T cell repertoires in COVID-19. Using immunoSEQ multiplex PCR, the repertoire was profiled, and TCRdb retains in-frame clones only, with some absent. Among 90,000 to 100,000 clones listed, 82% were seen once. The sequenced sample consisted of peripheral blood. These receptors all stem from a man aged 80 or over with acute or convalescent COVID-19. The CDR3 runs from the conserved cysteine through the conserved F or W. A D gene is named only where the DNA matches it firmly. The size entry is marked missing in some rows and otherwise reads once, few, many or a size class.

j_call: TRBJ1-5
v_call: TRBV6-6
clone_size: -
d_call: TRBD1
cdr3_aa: CASSYAGTELQPQHF
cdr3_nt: TGTGCCAGCAGTTACGCCGGGACAGAACTACAGCCCCAGCATTTT

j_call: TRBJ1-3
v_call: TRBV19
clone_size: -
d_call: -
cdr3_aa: CASSMSAGPGNTIYF
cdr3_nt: TGTGCCAGTAGTATGTCGGCGGGGCCTGGAAACACCATATATTTT

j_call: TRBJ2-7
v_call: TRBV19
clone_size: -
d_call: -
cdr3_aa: CASSISQRAYEQYF
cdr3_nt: TGTGCCAGTAGTATAAGTCAGCGTGCCTACGAGCAGTACTTC

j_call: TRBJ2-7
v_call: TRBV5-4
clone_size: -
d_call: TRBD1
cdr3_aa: CASSGQGQRRHEQYF
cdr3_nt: TGTGCCAGCAGCGGGCAGGGACAGAGAAGACACGAGCAGTACTTC

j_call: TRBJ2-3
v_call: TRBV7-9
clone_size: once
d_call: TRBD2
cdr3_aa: CASSLGVAGAHTDTQYF
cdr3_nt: TGTGCCAGCAGCTTAGGAGTAGCGGGGGCCCACACAGATACGCAGTATTTT

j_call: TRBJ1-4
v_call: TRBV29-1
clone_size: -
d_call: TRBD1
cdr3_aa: CTAEGALGEKLFF
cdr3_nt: TGCACCGCTGAGGGGGCATTGGGTGAAAAACTGTTTTTT

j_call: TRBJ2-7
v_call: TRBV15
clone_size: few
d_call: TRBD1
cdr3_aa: CATSRPGTGYEQYF
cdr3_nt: TGTGCCACCAGCAGACCCGGGACAGGATACGAGCAGTACTTC

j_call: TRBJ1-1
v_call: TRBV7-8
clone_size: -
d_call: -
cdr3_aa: CASSLSRGKNTEAFF
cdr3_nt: TGTGCCAGCAGCTTATCTAGGGGAAAGAACACTGAAGCTTTCTTT

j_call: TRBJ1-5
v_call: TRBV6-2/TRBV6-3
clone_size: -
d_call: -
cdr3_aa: CASSGGGSNQPQHF
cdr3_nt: TGTGCCAGCAGTGGAGGTGGGAGCAATCAGCCCCAGCATTTT

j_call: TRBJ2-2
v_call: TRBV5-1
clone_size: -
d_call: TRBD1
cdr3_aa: CASSLGQGATGELFF
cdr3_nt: TGCGCCAGCAGCTTGGGACAGGGGGCCACCGGGGAGCTGTTTTTT

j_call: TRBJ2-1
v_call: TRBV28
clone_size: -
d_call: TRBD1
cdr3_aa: CASKGRGPLNEQFF
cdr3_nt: TGTGCCAGCAAGGGCAGGGGGCCGCTCAATGAGCAGTTCTTC

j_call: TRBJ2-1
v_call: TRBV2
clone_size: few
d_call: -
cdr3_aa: CASRGGAGSYNEQFF
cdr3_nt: TGTGCCAGCAGAGGGGGAGCCGGATCCTACAATGAGCAGTTCTTC

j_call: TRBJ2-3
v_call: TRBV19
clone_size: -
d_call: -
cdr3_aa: CASKLRVVTDTQYF
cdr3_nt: TGTGCCAGTAAGCTCAGGGTGGTAACAGATACGCAGTATTTT

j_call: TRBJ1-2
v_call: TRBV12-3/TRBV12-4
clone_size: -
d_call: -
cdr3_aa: CASSRDAGYGYTF
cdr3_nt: TGTGCCAGCAGCCGAGATGCGGGCTATGGCTACACCTTC

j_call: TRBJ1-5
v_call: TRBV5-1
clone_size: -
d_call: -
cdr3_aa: CASSPGQNSNQPQHF
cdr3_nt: TGCGCCAGCAGCCCGGGACAAAATAGCAATCAGCCCCAGCATTTT

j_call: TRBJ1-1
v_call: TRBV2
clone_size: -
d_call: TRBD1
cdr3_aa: CASTRQGVNTEAFF
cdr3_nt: TGTGCCAGCACGAGACAGGGCGTGAACACTGAAGCTTTCTTT

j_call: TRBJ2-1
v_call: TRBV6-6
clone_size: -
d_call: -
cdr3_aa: CASSLMRVEQFF
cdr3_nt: TGTGCCAGCAGTCTCATGAGGGTGGAGCAGTTCTTC

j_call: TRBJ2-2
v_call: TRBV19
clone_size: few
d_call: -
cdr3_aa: CASRDTYTGELFF
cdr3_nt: TGTGCCAGTAGGGACACCTACACCGGGGAGCTGTTTTTT

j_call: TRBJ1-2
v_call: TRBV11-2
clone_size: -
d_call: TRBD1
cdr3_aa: CASSLQGAPVDGYTF
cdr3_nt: TGTGCCAGCAGCTTGCAGGGGGCGCCGGTTGATGGCTACACCTTC

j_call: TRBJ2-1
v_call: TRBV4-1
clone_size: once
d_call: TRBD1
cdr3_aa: CASSQDGTGFIHEQFF
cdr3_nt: TGCGCCAGCAGCCAAGATGGGACAGGGTTTATCCATGAGCAGTTCTTC

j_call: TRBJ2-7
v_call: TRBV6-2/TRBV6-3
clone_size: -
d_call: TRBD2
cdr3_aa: CASSYAGALSYEQYF
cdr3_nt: TGTGCCAGCAGTTACGCGGGAGCCCTCTCCTACGAGCAGTACTTC

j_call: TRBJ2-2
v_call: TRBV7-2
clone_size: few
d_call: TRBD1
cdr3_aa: CASKGGSTGELFF
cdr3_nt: TGTGCCAGCAAAGGGGGCTCCACCGGGGAGCTGTTTTTT

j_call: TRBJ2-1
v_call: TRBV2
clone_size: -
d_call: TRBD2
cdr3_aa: CASIWREGPRGNEQFF
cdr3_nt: TGTGCCAGCATTTGGCGGGAGGGCCCGAGGGGGAATGAGCAGTTCTTC

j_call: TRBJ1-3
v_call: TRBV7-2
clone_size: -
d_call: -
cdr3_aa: CASSLGGRLSGNTIYF
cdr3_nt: TGTGCCAGCAGCTTAGGAGGGAGACTCTCTGGAAACACCATATATTTT

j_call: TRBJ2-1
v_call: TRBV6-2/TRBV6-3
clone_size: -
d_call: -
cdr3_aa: CASSSLGASYNEQFF
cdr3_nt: TGTGCCAGCAGTTCCCTTGGAGCTTCCTACAATGAGCAGTTCTTC

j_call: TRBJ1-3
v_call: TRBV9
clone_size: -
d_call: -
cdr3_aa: CASSVEDTSSGNTIYF
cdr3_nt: TGTGCCAGCAGCGTCGAAGACACCAGCTCTGGAAACACCATATATTTT

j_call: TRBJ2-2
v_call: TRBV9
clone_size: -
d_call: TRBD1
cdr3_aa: CASSKRDRGSGELFF
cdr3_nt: TGTGCCAGCAGCAAAAGGGACAGGGGGTCCGGGGAGCTGTTTTTT

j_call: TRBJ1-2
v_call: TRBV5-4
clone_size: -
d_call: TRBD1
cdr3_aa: CASSLPGQGDYGYTF
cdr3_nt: TGTGCCAGCAGCTTACCGGGACAGGGGGACTATGGCTACACCTTC

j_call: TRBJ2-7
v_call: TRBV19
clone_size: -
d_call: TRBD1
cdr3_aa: CASSASGQGVHEQYF
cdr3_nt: TGTGCCAGTAGTGCCTCGGGACAGGGAGTCCACGAGCAGTACTTC

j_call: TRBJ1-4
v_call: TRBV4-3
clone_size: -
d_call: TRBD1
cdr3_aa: CASSQARGTSTNEKLFF
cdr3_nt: TGCGCCAGCAGCCAAGCCAGGGGGACCTCAACTAATGAAAAACTGTTTTTT

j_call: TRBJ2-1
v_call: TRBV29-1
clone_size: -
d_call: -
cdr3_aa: CSHSFYSEQFF
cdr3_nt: TGCAGCCACTCGTTCTACAGTGAGCAGTTCTTC

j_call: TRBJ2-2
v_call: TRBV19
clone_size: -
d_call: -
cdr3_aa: CAVGEVRELFF
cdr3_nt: TGTGCCGTAGGGGAAGTCCGGGAGCTGTTTTTT

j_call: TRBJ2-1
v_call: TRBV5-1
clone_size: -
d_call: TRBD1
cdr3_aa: CASGGTGRGNEQFF
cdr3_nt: TGCGCCAGCGGCGGGACAGGGCGAGGCAATGAGCAGTTCTTC

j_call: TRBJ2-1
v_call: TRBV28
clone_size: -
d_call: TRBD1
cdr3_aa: CASEGTGVVYNEQFF
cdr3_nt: TGTGCCAGCGAAGGGACAGGGGTCGTTTACAATGAGCAGTTCTTC

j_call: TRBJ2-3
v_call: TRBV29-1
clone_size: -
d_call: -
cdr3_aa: CSSPDGVGDTQYF
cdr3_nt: TGCAGTTCTCCAGACGGGGTTGGAGATACGCAGTATTTT

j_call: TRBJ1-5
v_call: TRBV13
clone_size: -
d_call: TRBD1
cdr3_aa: CASSIGQVHQPQHF
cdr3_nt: TGTGCCAGCAGCATTGGACAGGTACATCAGCCCCAGCATTTT

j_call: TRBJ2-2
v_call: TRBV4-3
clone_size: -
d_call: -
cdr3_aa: CASSQEGAGTGELFF
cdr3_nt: TGCGCCAGCAGCCAAGAGGGGGCAGGGACCGGGGAGCTGTTTTTT

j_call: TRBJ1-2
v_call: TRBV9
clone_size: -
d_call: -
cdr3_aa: CASSARTDPAGYTF
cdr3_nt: TGTGCCAGCAGCGCCAGGACAGATCCTGCTGGCTACACCTTC

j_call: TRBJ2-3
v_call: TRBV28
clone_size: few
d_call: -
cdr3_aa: CAIREADTQYF
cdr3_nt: TGTGCCATCCGGGAAGCGGATACGCAGTATTTT

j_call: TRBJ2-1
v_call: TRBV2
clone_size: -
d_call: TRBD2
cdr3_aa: CASSDSGRGNEQFF
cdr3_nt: TGTGCCAGCAGTGATAGCGGGAGAGGCAATGAGCAGTTCTTC

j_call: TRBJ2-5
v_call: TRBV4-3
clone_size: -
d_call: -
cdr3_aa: CASSQETAEETQYF
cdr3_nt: TGCGCCAGCAGCCAAGAGACAGCCGAAGAGACCCAGTACTTC

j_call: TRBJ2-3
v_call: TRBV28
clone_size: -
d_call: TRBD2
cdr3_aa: CASSLDGRSPHQYF
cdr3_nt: TGTGCCAGCAGTTTAGACGGGAGGAGTCCCCACCAGTATTTT

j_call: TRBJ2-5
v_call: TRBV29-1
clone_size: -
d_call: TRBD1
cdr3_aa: CSVVGDRGFRRETQYF
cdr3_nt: TGCAGCGTGGTGGGAGACAGGGGCTTTCGCCGGGAGACCCAGTACTTC

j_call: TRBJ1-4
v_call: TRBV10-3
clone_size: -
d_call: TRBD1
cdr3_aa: CAIRPGQGENEKLFF
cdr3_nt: TGTGCCATCAGGCCGGGACAGGGGGAAAATGAAAAACTGTTTTTT

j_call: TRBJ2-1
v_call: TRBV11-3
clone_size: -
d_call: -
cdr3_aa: CASSLGLAAATHNEQFF
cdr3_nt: TGTGCCAGCAGCTTAGGGTTGGCGGCGGCGACGCACAATGAGCAGTTCTTC

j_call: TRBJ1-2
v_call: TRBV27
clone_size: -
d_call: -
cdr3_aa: CASSFRGQNYGYTF
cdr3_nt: TGTGCCAGCAGTTTTCGGGGACAAAACTATGGCTACACCTTC

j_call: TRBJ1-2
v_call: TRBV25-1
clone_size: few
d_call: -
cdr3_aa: CASSDRVVSGYTF
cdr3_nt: TGTGCCAGCAGTGACAGGGTAGTAAGTGGCTACACCTTC

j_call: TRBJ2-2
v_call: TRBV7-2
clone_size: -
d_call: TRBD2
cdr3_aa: CASRRGGTNTGELFF
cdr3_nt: TGTGCCAGCAGGCGGGGGGGCACGAACACCGGGGAGCTGTTTTTT

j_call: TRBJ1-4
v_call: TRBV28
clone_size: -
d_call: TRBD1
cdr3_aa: CASSGRTGIMANEKLFF
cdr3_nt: TGTGCCAGCAGCGGAAGGACAGGGATAATGGCTAATGAAAAACTGTTTTTT

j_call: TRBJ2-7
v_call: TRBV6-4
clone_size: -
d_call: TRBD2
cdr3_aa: CASTPELAGTYEQYF
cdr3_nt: TGTGCCAGCACCCCGGAGCTAGCGGGAACCTACGAGCAGTACTTC

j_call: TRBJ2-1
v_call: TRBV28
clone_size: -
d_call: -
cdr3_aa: CASSLYASHLYNEQFF
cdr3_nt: TGTGCCAGCAGTTTATATGCTAGCCACCTCTACAATGAGCAGTTCTTC

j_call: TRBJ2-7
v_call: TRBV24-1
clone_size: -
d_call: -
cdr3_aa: CATSDLGQPRGGQYF
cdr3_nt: TGTGCCACCAGTGATTTGGGCCAGCCTAGAGGAGGGCAGTACTTC